This T cell receptor beta chain was obtained from a study of blood T cell repertoires in COVID-19. Overall study context: Material from acute and convalescent COVID-19 was sourced from the United States, Italy and Spain. The cDNA or gDNA used as material had been derived from T cells, B-cell-depleted T cells, or PBMCs.

Germline V lookup: CDR1 SGHNT, CDR2 YENEEA. The CDR3 runs to 15 residues. V lost 4 bases and J 1 base, leaving 11 bases between the germline ends. Those designated as exposed participants met a COVID-19 case within 2 weeks before study entry. Assay: immunoSEQ multiplex PCR; the TCRdb copy retains only in-frame clones and omits some. The sample contains under 200,000 clones, 84% of which appear only once. This chain links TRBV11-3 with TRBJ2-4; D ambiguous. Source material: PBMCs or T cells enriched from blood (not recorded which). The TCR sequence derives from a woman in her twenties or thirties who had been exposed to COVID-19. CDR3 nucleotide sequence: TGTGCCAGCAGCTCGAGACTCGATGCCAAAAACATTCAGTACTTC. The encoded protein is CASSSRLDAKNIQYF.